The 18 T cell receptor beta chains reported below all come from one sample, sequenced in a study of identical twins. TCRdb used MiXCR to reprocess the 5' RACE reads, holding one entry per CDR3 protein. There are 250,000 or so distinct CDR3 sequences in the sample; roughly 7% occur only once, and 3% to 4% lies in the top ten. These data also formed part of another study, on yellow fever vaccine responses in identical twins.

The sequenced sample was memory (CD45RO+) T cells sorted from blood. These receptors were obtained from a young woman in good health.

Here the CDR3 reads CASRGLLGLAAQETQYF. CDR3 DNA: TGTGCCAGCAGGGGCCTCCTGGGACTAGCGGCTCAAGAGACCCAGTACTTC. The chain recombines TRBV2 with TRBJ2-5, with 11 nucleotides matching TRBD2. The CDR3 extends over 17 amino acids. In germline, CDR1 is SNHLY, CDR2 FYNNEI. Unmatched junction bases numbered 11, after V lost 6 bases and J lost 2 bases.

The rearrangement uses TRBV3-1 and TRBJ2-1; weak D call: TRBD1 (6 bases). The V gene's germline CDR1 is LGHDT and CDR2 YNNKEL (reference sequence). Between the trimmed V and J ends, which lost 0 bases and 8 bases, there was a span of 14 bases. CDR3 length equals 15 residues. CDR3 DNA: TGTGCCAGCAGCCAAGATATGCAGGGGCCCGATGAGCAGTTCTTC. Translated: CASSQDMQGPDEQFF.

This clonotype was counted many times. In nucleotides, the CDR3 is TGTGCCAGCAGCCGGGGGTCCTACAATGAGCAGTTCTTC. Translating gives CASSRGSYNEQFF. V and J are TRBV28 and TRBJ2-1; D possibly corresponds to TRBD2 (6 bases). CDR3 length equals 13 residues. CDR1 is MDHEN, CDR2 SYDVKM, per germline. The ends were cut back, 6 bases at V and 1 base at J, with 7 bases in the middle.

This clonotype has only a few counts. The CDR3, as DNA: TGTGCCAGCAGTTACCTCCTCGGGAGCTCCTACAATGAGCAGTTCTTC. Amino acid sequence: CASSYLLGSSYNEQFF. The J gene is TRBJ2-1, the V gene TRBV6-5; a possible D gene is TRBD2 (6 bases). Germline CDR1 is MNHEY and CDR2 is SVGAGI. The CDR3 extends over 16 amino acids. Trimming removed 2 bases at V and 0 bases at J, with 11 bases between.

This clonotype was counted many times. The gene calls are TRBV4-1 and TRBJ2-1, with unresolved D. V was pared by 4 bases and J by 4 bases, with 8 bases between. The CDR3 length is 13 residues. Germline V gene lookup returns CDR1 MGHRA and CDR2 YSYEKL. The CDR3 DNA follows: TGCGCCAGCAGCCGCACTATATACAATGAGCAGTTCTTC. Residues: CASSRTIYNEQFF.

V usage is TRBV18 and J usage is TRBJ1-5, with D possibly matching TRBD1 (5 bases). The germline V gene has CDR1 KGHSH and CDR2 LQKENI. Deletions cut 6 bases from V and 3 bases from J, with 9 bases between. This CDR3 has 13 amino acids. CDR3 loop: CASSGTNNQPQHF. CDR3 nucleotide sequence: TGTGCCAGCTCCGGGACGAACAATCAGCCCCAGCATTTT.

This clonotype was observed a handful of times. V is TRBV29-1 and J is TRBJ2-3; D is unresolved. This CDR3 comprises 14 residues. Per germline, CDR1 SQVTM and CDR2 ANQGSEA. Trimming removed 4 bases at V and 5 bases at J, with 16 bases between. The chain's CDR3 is CSVAKGFPEDTQYF. The CDR3 DNA sequence: TGCAGCGTTGCTAAGGGATTCCCGGAAGATACGCAGTATTTT.

This clonotype has a handful of counts. The chain carries TRBV4-1 and TRBJ2-3; unclear D gene. V dropped 0 bases and J dropped 4 bases, with 11 bases sitting between them. This CDR3 comprises 15 residues. Germline V gene sequence: CDR1 MGHRA, CDR2 YSYEKL. The CDR3, as DNA: TGCGCCAGCAGCCAAGATCACACGTTTCCAGATACGCAGTATTTT. This codes for CASSQDHTFPDTQYF.

This clonotype was seen many times. The rearrangement uses TRBV12-3 or TRBV12-4 and TRBJ2-7, with a possible D match to TRBD2 (6 bases). Trimming left V 5 bases short and J 1 base short, with 9 bases between. The CDR3 is made up of 13 amino acids. This CDR3 is CASSQGLSYEQYF. The CDR3 DNA reads as TGTGCCAGCAGTCAGGGACTTTCCTACGAGCAGTACTTC.

There are a few counts of this clonotype. The rearrangement uses TRBV4-2 and TRBJ2-2; 7 bases align to TRBD1. The CDR3 covers 15 residues. Germline V CDR1 and CDR2: LGHNA, YNFKEQ. J lost 3 bases, V lost 4 bases, and 5 bases had no gene match. In DNA form, the CDR3 reads TGTGCCAGCAGCCCGGACAGGTCGTACACCGGGGAGCTGTTTTTT. This gives the protein CASSPDRSYTGELFF.

This clonotype was seen only a few times. The chain uses TRBV9 and TRBJ2-5, with TRBD1 as a possible D gene (6 bases). The CDR3 loop spans 14 amino acids. From germline, CDR1 is SGDLS and CDR2 YYNGEE. Between the trimmed V and J ends, which lost 0 bases and 4 bases, there was a span of 10 bases. The CDR3 nucleotides are TGTGCCAGCAGCGTAGGGGACAACGGAGAGACCCAGTACTTC. Translation gives CASSVGDNGETQYF.

Ten or more counts support this clonotype. The gene calls are TRBV20-1 and TRBJ2-4; D is unresolved. Trimming left V 6 bases short and J 3 bases short, with 12 bases between. The germline V gene has CDR1 DFQATT and CDR2 SNEGSKA (reference sequence). CDR3 length equals 13 residues. The CDR3, as DNA: TGCAGTGCAAACGACATGGACAAAAACATTCAGTACTTC. It translates to CSANDMDKNIQYF.

The chain couples TRBV5-6 to TRBJ2-1; D possibly uses TRBD1 or TRBD2 (5 bases each). The CDR3 totals 14 residues. Germline V gene data show CDR1 as SGHDT and CDR2 as YYEEEE. V dropped 4 bases and J dropped 3 bases, with 11 bases sitting between them. The CDR3 here is CASSAGDGYNEQFF. CDR3 coding DNA: TGTGCCAGCAGCGCCGGGGACGGCTACAATGAGCAGTTCTTC.

The V gene is TRBV3-1, the J gene TRBJ2-1; the match to TRBD2 covers 7 bases. Germline-derived CDR1 and CDR2 are LGHDT and YNNKEL (reference sequence). The length of the CDR3 is 12 residues. After removal of 3 bases from V and 9 bases from J, the junction contained 2 bases not matched to a gene. The CDR3 here is CASSQGGGEQFF. Written as DNA, the CDR3 is TGTGCCAGCAGCCAGGGGGGGGGTGAGCAGTTCTTC.

In its sample, this clonotype was seen many times. J is TRBJ1-2 and V is TRBV5-5; TRBD1 matches 8 bases. V lost 0 bases and J lost 6; bases outside the gene matches: 10. The CDR3 is 16 amino acids. The germline V gene has CDR1 SGHKS and CDR2 YYEKEE (reference sequence). As DNA, the CDR3 is TGTGCCAGCAGCTTGGTGTCCGGACAGGGATGGGATGGCTACACCTTC. Its translation is CASSLVSGQGWDGYTF.

This clonotype came up many times. V gene TRBV24-1 combines with J gene TRBJ1-2; D might be TRBD1 (5 bases). V lost 2 bases and J 2 bases, leaving 5 bases between the germline ends. This CDR3 has 13 amino acids. The germline CDR1 and CDR2 sequences are KGHDR and SFDVKD. Written as DNA, the CDR3 is TGTGCCACCAGTGATTCAGGGAACTATGGCTACACCTTC. This encodes CATSDSGNYGYTF.

This clonotype has a count of ten or more. The chain employs TRBV7-2 and TRBJ2-2; 9 positions match TRBD2. The germline CDR1 and CDR2 sequences are SGHTA and FQGNSA. The ends lost 7 bases at V and 3 bases at J; junction bases unmatched: 12. The length of the CDR3 is 17 residues. The CDR3 DNA reads as TGTGCCAGCAAACCCACGGGGCTAGCGGGATACACCGGGGAGCTGTTTTTT. Translation gives CASKPTGLAGYTGELFF.

This clonotype occurred a few times. The chain employs TRBV7-6 and TRBJ2-3, with TRBD2 matching 11 bases. The V and J ends lost 1 base and 5 bases, in that order; junction bases with no gene match: 5. The length of the CDR3 is 16 residues. The germline V gene has CDR1 SGHVS and CDR2 FNYEAQ. This CDR3 is CASSLESSGGRDTQYF. CDR3 bases: TGTGCCAGCAGCTTAGAGTCTAGCGGGGGGCGAGATACGCAGTATTTT.